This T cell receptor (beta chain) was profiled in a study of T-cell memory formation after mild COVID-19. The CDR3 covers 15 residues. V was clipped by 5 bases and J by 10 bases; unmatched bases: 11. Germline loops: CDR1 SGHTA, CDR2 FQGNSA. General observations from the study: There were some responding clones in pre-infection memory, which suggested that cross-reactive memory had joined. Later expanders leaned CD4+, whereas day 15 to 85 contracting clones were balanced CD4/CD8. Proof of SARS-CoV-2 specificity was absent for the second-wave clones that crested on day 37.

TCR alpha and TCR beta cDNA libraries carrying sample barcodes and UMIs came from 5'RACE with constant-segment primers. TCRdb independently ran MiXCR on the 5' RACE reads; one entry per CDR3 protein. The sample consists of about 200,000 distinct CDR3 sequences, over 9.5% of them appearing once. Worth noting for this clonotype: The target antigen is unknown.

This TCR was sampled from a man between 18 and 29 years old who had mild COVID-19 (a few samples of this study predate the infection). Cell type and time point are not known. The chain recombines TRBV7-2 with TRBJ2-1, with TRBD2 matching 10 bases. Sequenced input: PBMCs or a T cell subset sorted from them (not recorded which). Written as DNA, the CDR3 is TGTGCCAGCAGCCCGGAAATAGCGGGGGGCCTGGAGCAGTTCTTC. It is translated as CASSPEIAGGLEQFF.